This paragraph covers one TCR beta chain sequence. The data were taken from a study of control samples from healthy donors and cancer patients. CDR1 and CDR2 from the germline V gene are SGDLS and YYNGEE. This CDR3 is built from 16 residues. V was cut by 2 bases and J by 1 base, with 13 bases left in between. The method was immunoSEQ multiplex PCR; TCRdb's version includes in-frame clones alone and lacks a portion of them. The repertoire consists of approximately 140,000 clones, with about 90% occurring once and the leading ten covering under 9%. The specimen was blood. The V and J genes are TRBV9 and TRBJ2-1, with D possibly matching TRBD2 (6 bases). This TCR was recovered from a man aged 18 to 29 in good health. The DNA of the CDR3 is TGTGCCAGCAGCGTCGAGGGCGGGAATTCCTACAATGAGCAGTTCTTC. It encodes CASSVEGGNSYNEQFF.